The 18 T cell receptor beta chains in this list originate from one sample, sequenced in a study of beta chain features in type 1 diabetes. Notes on the study in general: People with Type 1 diabetes carried modestly yet significantly shorter TCRB CDR3s in all four CD4+ subsets.

Expressed TCRB transcripts were sequenced, since all the RNA that had been isolated was reverse transcribed. Using immunoSEQ multiplex PCR, the repertoire was profiled, and TCRdb retains in-frame clones only, with some absent. Seen here are around 280,000 clones, 15% observed once, and the top ten hold more than 0.015%. No antigens are known for them. The specimen sequenced was naive CD4+ T cells from blood. These TCRs come from a man between 18 and 29 years old with type 1 diabetes.

The V and J genes are TRBV7-9 and TRBJ1-5; D perhaps matches TRBD1 (5 bases). There are 16 residues in the CDR3. Germline CDR1 is SEHNR and CDR2 is FQNEAQ (reference sequence). V dropped 4 bases and J dropped 1 base, with 14 bases sitting between them. CDR3 sequence (DNA): TGTGCCAGCAGCTCCCGGGGGGGGACGAGCAATCAGCCCCAGCATTTT. It encodes CASSSRGGTSNQPQHF.

CDR3 DNA sequence: TGCAGCGTCCGGGGGGTAGCGGGGTTGGAGCAGTTCTTC. Translated, it gives CSVRGVAGLEQFF. This chain links TRBV29-1 with TRBJ2-1, with TRBD2 matching 8 bases. This CDR3 region has 13 residues. CDR1 is SQVTM and CDR2 is ANQGSEA in the germline V gene. With V trimmed by 6 bases and J by 10 bases, 11 bases remained unmatched.

This clone appeared a few times. The V call is TRBV9, the J call TRBJ1-4; no reliable D call. Germline lookup yields CDR1 SGDLS and CDR2 YYNGEE. This CDR3 contains 17 residues. V was shortened by 6 bases and J by 0 bases, with 18 bases between the two germline ends. CDR3 in DNA: TGTGCCAGCAAGGAATTTTCCGGGTCTGCAACTAATGAAAAACTGTTTTTT. The encoded protein is CASKEFSGSATNEKLFF.

This clone was picked up a small number of times. V is TRBV15 and J is TRBJ2-3, with 7 bases identical to TRBD1. CDR3 length equals 14 residues. Germline V gene lookup returns CDR1 LNHNV and CDR2 YYDKDF (reference sequence). Trimming took 2 bases from V and 6 from J; bases not matched to a gene: 5. The DNA for the CDR3 is TGTGCCACCAGCAGACCCGACAGGGCGGATACGCAGTATTTT. It specifies CATSRPDRADTQYF.

The CDR3 region is CASSHRDRSSYEQYF. In DNA form, the CDR3 reads TGTGCCAGCAGTCACCGGGACAGGAGCTCCTACGAGCAGTACTTC. V is TRBV27 and J is TRBJ2-7; 8 nucleotides match TRBD1. J lost 0 bases, V lost 5 bases, and 6 bases had no gene match. The CDR3 has 15 amino acids. CDR1 and CDR2 (germline): MNHEY, SMNVEV (reference sequence).

This clone was counted only a few times. This chain uses TRBV28 with TRBJ2-3, with TRBD2 identical over 9 bases. Trimming cost V 4 bases and J 6 bases; bases outside gene matches: 8. Germline CDR1 reads MDHEN; CDR2 reads SYDVKM. This CDR3 has 15 amino acids. CDR3 in DNA: TGTGCCAGCAGTTCACCCGGGACTAGCTTTGATACGCAGTATTTT. This gives the protein CASSSPGTSFDTQYF.

V is TRBV5-1 and J is TRBJ2-7; possibly TRBD1 for D (5 bases). Germline V lookup: CDR1 SGHRS, CDR2 YFSETQ. CDR3 size: 14 residues. V was cut by 1 base and J by 6 bases, with 14 bases left in between. CDR3 coding DNA: TGCGCCAGCAGCTTGATAGGGGCGAGAGGCGAGCAGTACTTC. This translates into CASSLIGARGEQYF.

This clone has just a few counts. This chain uses TRBV10-3 with TRBJ2-1, with 9 bases fitting TRBD2. CDR1 is ENHRY, CDR2 SYGVKD, per germline. The ends lost 3 bases at V and 8 bases at J; junction bases unmatched: 11. This CDR3 has 16 amino acids. The CDR3: CAISDGVGAGGYEQFF. The CDR3 region has the DNA TGTGCCATCAGTGATGGTGTGGGAGCGGGGGGCTATGAGCAGTTCTTC.

This clone was seen more than once but under ten times. The CDR3: CASGLVGDTQYF. The CDR3 region has the DNA TGTGCTAGTGGTTTGGTCGGGGATACGCAGTATTTT. The rearrangement uses TRBV12-5 and TRBJ2-3, with D unresolved. Germline V gives CDR1 LGHNT, CDR2 FRNRAP. The CDR3 contains 12 residues. V was shortened by 0 bases and J by 6 bases, with 4 bases between the two germline ends.

The chain combines TRBV2 with TRBJ2-2; no definite D call. Germline CDR1 and CDR2: SNHLY and FYNNEI. V was pared by 4 bases and J by 4 bases, with 7 bases between. The CDR3 has 13 residues. This CDR3 reads CASSGLRTGELFF. CDR3 nucleotide sequence: TGTGCCAGCAGTGGACTGCGCACCGGGGAGCTGTTTTTT.

This clone was counted between two and nine times. The gene calls are TRBV2 and TRBJ2-1, with TRBD1 matching over 9 bases. The CDR3 has 13 amino acids. CDR1 SNHLY and CDR2 FYNNEI come from the germline V gene. J gave up 6 bases and V 5 bases, and 2 bases lay outside the gene matches. CDR3 residues: CASSLDRGNEQFF. In DNA form, the CDR3 reads TGTGCCAGCAGTTTGGACAGGGGCAATGAGCAGTTCTTC.

This clone was counted a few times. The J gene is TRBJ1-1, the V gene TRBV7-9; tentative D call: TRBD1 (5 bases). V was cut by 5 bases and J by 2 bases, with 15 bases left in between. Germline lookup yields CDR1 SEHNR and CDR2 FQNEAQ (reference sequence). The CDR3 has 15 amino acids. CDR3 region: CASSMKGKLNTEAFF. The CDR3 DNA sequence: TGTGCCAGCAGCATGAAGGGGAAGTTAAACACTGAAGCTTTCTTT.

This clone was observed a few times. The V and J genes are TRBV29-1 and TRBJ2-7; D ambiguous. The CDR3 is made up of 13 amino acids. V was trimmed by 6 bases and J by 7 bases, leaving 19 bases between them. In germline, CDR1 is SQVTM, CDR2 ANQGSEA. DNA of the CDR3: TGCAGCGTCCGCAAACTACTGACGGAGGAGCAGTACTTC. Translated: CSVRKLLTEEQYF.

Turning to this clone: In the same sample, other DNA sequences code for this CDR3. This chain connects TRBV7-7 to TRBJ2-3, with D unresolved. The germline V and J ends were trimmed by 1 base and 2 bases, with 7 bases remaining between them. The CDR3 has 14 residues. CDR1 is SSHAT, CDR2 FNYEAQ, per germline (reference sequence). CDR3 sequence: CASSLGQVTDTQYF. CDR3 DNA: TGTGCCAGCAGCTTAGGTCAGGTCACAGATACGCAGTATTTT.

This clone has a handful of counts. This chain links TRBV6-1 with TRBJ2-7, with a tentative D call TRBD1 (5 bases). The length of the CDR3 is 12 residues. Per the germline V gene, CDR1 is MNHNS and CDR2 is SASEGT. Trimming took 8 bases from V and 2 from J, leaving 10 bases between them. This CDR3 is CASGRQTYEQYF. The DNA of the CDR3 is TGTGCCAGCGGCCGACAGACCTACGAGCAGTACTTC.

The V gene is TRBV5-4, the J gene TRBJ2-3; the D gene is possibly TRBD2 (6 bases). Germline-derived CDR1 and CDR2 are SGHNT and YYREEE (reference sequence). The V and J ends lost 5 bases and 5 bases respectively, with 18 bases between them. The CDR3 sequence is 15 residues long. This chain's CDR3 is CASREGQRMGDTQYF. The CDR3 region has the DNA TGTGCCAGCAGGGAGGGGCAGCGGATGGGAGATACGCAGTATTTT.

In this sample, this clone turned up a few times. The chain carries TRBV29-1 and TRBJ1-1; the D gene is possibly TRBD1 (6 bases). CDR3 length: 13 residues. Germline V gene lookup returns CDR1 SQVTM and CDR2 ANQGSEA. The V and J ends lost 6 bases and 1 base respectively, with 12 bases between them. The CDR3 DNA follows: TGCAGCGTCTCAGGGGTGAGGAACACTGAAGCTTTCTTT. Residues: CSVSGVRNTEAFF.

This rearrangement joins TRBV9 to TRBJ1-2; a weak D match, TRBD1 (6 bases). CDR1 and CDR2 from the germline V gene are SGDLS and YYNGEE. This CDR3 region has 14 residues. Between the trimmed V and J ends, which lost 2 bases and 7 bases, there was a span of 15 bases. The CDR3 region has the DNA TGTGCCAGCAGCGTGGAGGCAGGGGATATTGGCTACACCTTC. It encodes CASSVEAGDIGYTF.